The TCR beta chain described here comes from a study of T cells in Graves' hyperthyroidism and ophthalmopathy. In this sample, this clonotype turned up a few times. It was RNA transcripts that yielded the amplified TCR beta CDR3 regions. HTBI primers were employed in a first-round RT-PCR of the TCR CDR3. TCRdb recomputed calls from the multiplex PCR reads with MiXCR, one row per CDR3 protein. This sample carries about 640,000 distinct CDR3 sequences, less than 25% of them seen once, and the ten largest clones take 34%. The CDR3 contains 15 residues. Germline lookup yields CDR1 SGHNT and CDR2 YYREEE (reference sequence). Trimming cost V 0 bases and J 6 bases, with 16 bases left between them.

The sequenced sample was blood. This sequence joins TRBV5-4 and TRBJ2-7; D unclear. The receptor's source is a man under 40 with Graves' ophthalmopathy. CDR3 in amino acids: CASSLATGFGSEQYF. Here the CDR3 DNA reads TGTGCCAGCAGCTTGGCCACGGGTTTCGGTTCCGAGCAGTACTTC.